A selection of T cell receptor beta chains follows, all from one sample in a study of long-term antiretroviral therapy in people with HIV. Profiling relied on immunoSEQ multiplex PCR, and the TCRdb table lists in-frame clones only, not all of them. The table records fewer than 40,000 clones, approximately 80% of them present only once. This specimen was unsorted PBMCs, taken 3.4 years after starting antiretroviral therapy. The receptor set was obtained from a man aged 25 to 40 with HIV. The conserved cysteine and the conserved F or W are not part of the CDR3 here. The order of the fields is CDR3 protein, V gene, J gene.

CDR3: ASSTIAGTGDEKLF; V: TRBV19; J: TRBJ1-4
CDR3: ASSPPAGGTHEQY; V: TRBV18; J: TRBJ2-7
CDR3: ASSKTGGTTDTQY; V: TRBV19; J: TRBJ2-3
CDR3: ASSPWPAGGLEQY; V: TRBV11-2; J: TRBJ2-7
CDR3: ASSVAGASYEQY; V: TRBV9; J: TRBJ2-7
CDR3: ASSPQGGAGNHEQY; V: TRBV7-2; J: TRBJ2-7
CDR3: ASSDPRWGTDTQY; V: TRBV25-1; J: TRBJ2-3
CDR3: ASSKWTGGGNQPQH; V: TRBV19; J: TRBJ1-5
CDR3: ASSEEEARNYGYT; V: TRBV6-1; J: TRBJ1-2
CDR3: ASSLTGRRTYNEQF; V: TRBV5-4; J: TRBJ2-1
CDR3: ASSPQGQGIHEQY; V: TRBV18; J: TRBJ2-7
CDR3: ASSESEGAMNTEAF; V: TRBV10-1; J: TRBJ1-1
CDR3: ASSALAASYNEQF; V: TRBV6-4; J: TRBJ2-1
CDR3: AISVLAGEHQPQH; V: TRBV10-3; J: TRBJ1-5
CDR3: ASEDDYEQY; V: TRBV7-9; J: TRBJ2-7
CDR3: ASRGQGARGYT; V: TRBV28; J: TRBJ1-2
CDR3: ASTDRNTEAF; V: TRBV11-1; J: TRBJ1-1
CDR3: ASSLGGSTRYEQY; V: TRBV5-1; J: TRBJ2-7
CDR3: ASSTGTSGYEQF; V: TRBV28; J: TRBJ2-1
CDR3: ASTPTGRSEQF; V: TRBV6-5; J: TRBJ2-1
CDR3: ASSYRTGWDGYT; V: TRBV5-5; J: TRBJ1-2
CDR3: ASSLVSEAEAF; V: TRBV7-9; J: TRBJ1-1
CDR3: SVEPNRAEAF; V: TRBV29-1; J: TRBJ1-1
CDR3: ASSPTGGGTYEQY; V: TRBV4-1; J: TRBJ2-7
CDR3: ASSVGSQNQPQH; V: TRBV9; J: TRBJ1-5
CDR3: ASSSRQGGGYT; V: TRBV11-2; J: TRBJ1-2
CDR3: ASSEEVGGFHEQF; V: TRBV25-1; J: TRBJ2-1
CDR3: ASSEKAGGRGETQY; V: TRBV25-1; J: TRBJ2-5
CDR3: ASSWNTDTQY; V: TRBV19; J: TRBJ2-3
CDR3: ASSPDWNEQF; V: TRBV5-4; J: TRBJ2-1
CDR3: ASGGRDEKLF; V: TRBV2; J: TRBJ1-4
CDR3: ASGNSNTEAF; V: TRBV25-1; J: TRBJ1-1
CDR3: ASSFTGFNEKLF; V: TRBV5-1; J: TRBJ1-4
CDR3: ASAKRELGTDTQY; V: TRBV27; J: TRBJ2-3
CDR3: ASRVTYEQY; V: TRBV2; J: TRBJ2-7
CDR3: ASSAQQREGAF; V: TRBV19; J: TRBJ2-1
CDR3: ASMRTAGTDTQY; V: TRBV2; J: TRBJ2-3
CDR3: ASSQNSGSIDTQY; V: TRBV14; J: TRBJ2-3
CDR3: ASIGNQKETQY; V: TRBV2; J: TRBJ2-5
CDR3: SAQQGARSY; V: TRBV20-1; J: TRBJ2-7